A single sample is the source of the 6 T cell receptor beta chains below, sequenced in a study of CD8 T cells in Susac syndrome. It was with random hexamers that roughly 0.45 to 1 ug RNA was reverse transcribed. Using its own MiXCR run on the immunoSEQ multiplex PCR reads, TCRdb lists one record per CDR3 protein. The sample shows 110,000 to 150,000 distinct CDR3 sequences, around 95% of them seen only once. Material for sequencing was CD4+ T cells from PBMCs. These TCRs come from a human donor with Susac syndrome.

The count of this clonotype is one. V and J are TRBV29-1 and TRBJ1-2; 10 bases align to TRBD1. V trimming: 4 bases; J trimming: 7 bases; junction bases outside the gene matches: 3. The CDR3 consists of 12 residues. In germline, CDR1 is SQVTM, CDR2 ANQGSEA. The CDR3 protein is CSVGQGAGGYTF. The DNA for the CDR3 is TGCAGCGTTGGACAGGGGGCTGGTGGCTACACCTTC.

The chain couples TRBV25-1 to TRBJ2-1; D tentatively reads TRBD1 or TRBD2 (6 bases each). V dropped 8 bases and J dropped 9 bases, with 17 bases sitting between them. The CDR3 runs to 13 residues. CDR1 and CDR2 from the germline V gene are MGHDK and SYGVNS. CDR3 nucleotide sequence: TGTGCCAGCGCGAGGGGGGAAGTGGGTGAGCAGTTCTTC. Translated: CASARGEVGEQFF.

This sequence joins TRBV28 and TRBJ1-2; unclear D gene. The CDR3 extends over 12 amino acids. CDR1 is MDHEN, CDR2 SYDVKM, per germline. V was trimmed by 6 bases and J by 7 bases, leaving 12 bases between them. CDR3: CASSLKSVGYTF. The CDR3 bases are TGTGCCAGCAGCCTAAAAAGCGTTGGCTACACCTTC.

The chain couples TRBV20-1 to TRBJ1-5; D not resolved. Per the germline V gene, CDR1 is DFQATT and CDR2 is SNEGSKA (reference sequence). This CDR3 spans 15 amino acids. Trimming took off 0 bases at V and 5 bases at J, with 14 bases between the two ends. The CDR3 loop reads CSARDVVAADQPQHF. DNA for the CDR3: TGCAGTGCTAGAGATGTCGTGGCAGCTGATCAGCCCCAGCATTTT.

The chain recombines TRBV6-5 with TRBJ1-1; D unclear. The CDR3 runs 13 residues. Germline CDR1 and CDR2: MNHEY and SVGAGI. V lost 6 bases and J 4 bases, leaving 12 bases between the germline ends. Written as DNA, the CDR3 is TGTGCCAGCAGACACGGGAGATCCACTGAAGCTTTCTTT. It is translated as CASRHGRSTEAFF.

The genes are TRBV29-1 and TRBJ2-4; D call uncertain. CDR3 length: 13 residues. The germline gives CDR1 SQVTM, CDR2 ANQGSEA. Trimming took off 6 bases at V and 0 bases at J, with 9 bases between the two ends. The CDR3 reads CSVMTIAKNIQYF. DNA for the CDR3: TGCAGCGTGATGACGATAGCCAAAAACATTCAGTACTTC.